The entry below gives a single T cell receptor beta chain sequence along with its context. This specimen comes from a study of blood T cell repertoires in COVID-19. Study overall: Specimens from acute and convalescent COVID-19 originated in the United States, Italy and Spain. The cDNA or gDNA used as material had been derived from T cells, B-cell-depleted T cells, or PBMCs.

Under the authors' procedure: Amplification from reference gene primers served as the basis for estimated nucleated cell counts. Profiled with immunoSEQ multiplex PCR; TCRdb holds only in-frame clones, not every one. From that table come the V and J calls and clone size; the DNA was used to work out D and trimming. The profile shows 150,000 to 200,000 clones, approximately 87% of them singletons. The CDR3 contains 17 residues. V was pared by 3 bases and J by 5 bases, with 12 bases of the junction left unmatched. Germline CDR1 is MRHNA and CDR2 is SNTAGT. The chain combines TRBV6-4 with TRBJ2-5; 10 nucleotides match TRBD1. The source is a person aged 70 to 79 with COVID-19, enrolled during active disease. The sequencing input was peripheral blood. CDR3 DNA: TGTGCCAGCAGTGAGGGACAGGGGACTCCGGTAGTTGAGACCCAGTACTTC. It specifies CASSEGQGTPVVETQYF.